The text below deals with one TCR beta chain. The antigen is undetermined. Peripheral blood genomic DNA, not sorted cells or RNA, was the template. This sample stems from a study of T cell repertoires in aging, cancer and after chemotherapy. The wider study: Donors were grouped into six age bands spanning 30 or younger through 70 or older. Clear clonal overlap appeared across healthy donor samples taken over several months to years. Study-wide results and limits: Healthy donors lost TCR diversity with age mainly through richness, cancer patients through richness and evenness. Rebound thymic output was suggested by rising median generation probability during chemotherapy in each cancer cohort.

Multiplex touch-down PCR with TRB-A/B primers amplified rearranged V-D-J TRB sequences. TCRdb reprocessed the multiplex PCR reads with MiXCR, giving one entry per CDR3 protein. The sample consists of thousands of distinct CDR3 sequences, 35% of them appearing once. The CDR3 consists of 15 residues. Trimming stripped 5 bases from V and 7 bases from J, with 18 bases between. Per germline, CDR1 DFQATT and CDR2 SNEGSKA (reference sequence). The receptor was derived from a human donor in good health. The sequenced sample was blood. This chain joins TRBV20-1 and TRBJ1-6; no clear D gene. The CDR3 region has the DNA TGCAGTGCTTACTTTAGGGTAGGGTCGAATTCACCCCTCCACTTT. Residues: CSAYFRVGSNSPLHF.